This T cell receptor beta chain was recorded in a study of T cells expressing NK-cell markers. TCRdb reanalyzed the 5' RACE reads and collapses them to one entry per CDR3 protein, without DNA. The sample holds around 100,000 distinct CDR3 sequences. The CDR3 consists of 16 residues. Germline CDR1 is SGHVS and CDR2 is FQNEAQ. The clonotype comes from a woman aged 18-69 years in good health. This chain connects TRBV7-8 to TRBJ2-1; the TCRdb D gene call, TRBD2, has no DNA to confirm it. What was sequenced was blood T cells: a sorted CD56 or NKG2C T cell subset, CD4+ or CD8+ T cells, or bulk PBMC T cells (not recorded which). CDR3 region: CASSLLAGAPYNEQFF.